The clone carrying this T cell receptor (beta chain) turned up a few times. As yet, its antigen is unknown. The junction does not match germline at one end; this may be a read error. For the second PCR, which ran for roughly 7 to 11 cycles, a sample-barcoded 5' primer and a J-beta primer mix were used. Every individual sample yielded 2.5 million or more paired-end reads (each containing CDR3). MiXCR, applied by TCRdb to the 5' RACE reads, yields one record per CDR3 protein. Of about 670,000 distinct CDR3 sequences in the sample, 52% were seen once. The sample originates from a study of blood T cells in healthy people across ages. Study-level background: About one barcoded beta molecule per two T cells came from capture by template switching. Study observations and caveats: PBMCs went unsorted, and a conclusive naive versus antigen-experienced comparison was therefore prevented.

The CDR3 contains 16 residues. CDR1 is SGDLS and CDR2 is YYNGEE in the germline V gene. The chain is built from TRBV9 and TRBJ2-1, with 9 bases matching TRBD2. This TCR came from a woman of 80 years or more in good health. The sequencing sample was made of blood. CDR3 nucleotide sequence: TGTGCCGGCAGCGTAGATGCGGGAGGGGAGGACAGTGAGCAGTTCTTC. Translation: CAGSVDAGGEDSEQFF.